Each of the 27 T cell receptor beta chains below was sequenced from the same sample in a study of shared clonotypes between healthy human individuals. Sequencing was performed with immunoSEQ multiplex PCR; in TCRdb, only in-frame clones are kept and a portion is missing. Among about 1 million clones listed, 75% to 80% were seen once. Input material: memory CD4+ T cells from PBMCs. Specified subset: CD45RA-negative fraction. Source of these receptors: a man between 18 and 29 years old in good health. Some clones in this sample may be carry-over from other donors' samples.

V and J are TRBV7-9 and TRBJ2-6; D not certain. Germline V gene data show CDR1 as SEHNR and CDR2 as FQNEAQ (reference sequence). The V and J ends lost 8 bases and 0 bases respectively, with 8 bases between them. This CDR3 contains 14 residues. The CDR3 is CASAADSGANVLTF. The CDR3 nucleotides are TGTGCCAGCGCAGCCGACTCTGGGGCCAACGTCCTGACTTTC.

The chain uses TRBV19 and TRBJ2-1; 8 bases are a match to TRBD1. The CDR3 totals 16 residues. The germline CDR1 and CDR2 sequences are LNHDA and SQIVND (reference sequence). Germline trimming cut 1 base from V and 0 bases from J; bases unmatched to any gene: 2. CDR3: CASSIVQGVSYNEQFF. The CDR3 DNA is TGTGCCAGTAGTATAGTACAGGGGGTCTCCTACAATGAGCAGTTCTTC.

The chain is built from TRBV11-1 and TRBJ2-1; 7 nucleotides align to TRBD1. CDR3 length equals 15 residues. Germline values: CDR1 SGHAT, CDR2 FQDESV (reference sequence). The V segment lost 8 bases and the J segment 7 bases; nucleotides outside the gene matches: 14. DNA for the CDR3: TGTGCCAGCCGAAGTGGGACAGCCCTCAGGAATGAGCAGTTCTTC. It specifies CASRSGTALRNEQFF.

J is TRBJ2-2 and V is TRBV7-9; TRBD2 might be the D (5 bases). The CDR3 is 14 amino acids. Trimming cost V 4 bases and J 4 bases, with 10 bases left between them. The V gene's germline CDR1 is SEHNR and CDR2 FQNEAQ (reference sequence). The CDR3 sequence is CASSSSGTTGELFF. The CDR3 DNA sequence: TGTGCCAGCAGCTCGAGCGGAACCACCGGGGAGCTGTTTTTT.

This chain connects TRBV5-5 to TRBJ2-5; a possible D gene is TRBD2 (6 bases). CDR1 is SGHKS, CDR2 YYEKEE, per germline (reference sequence). There are 16 residues in the CDR3. V dropped 4 bases and J dropped 5 bases, with 21 bases sitting between them. The CDR3 spells CASSPSGGSSGETQYF. The CDR3 nucleotides read TGTGCCAGCAGCCCATCCGGGGGATCAAGTGGGGAGACCCAGTACTTC.

V and J are TRBV27 and TRBJ2-7, with 12 positions matching TRBD2. CDR1 is MNHEY, CDR2 SMNVEV, per germline (reference sequence). This CDR3 is built from 16 residues. V lost 6 bases and J lost 7; bases outside the gene matches: 13. DNA of the CDR3: TGTGCCAGCAGCCTAAGACTAGCGGGAGTCCAATGGGAGCAGTACTTC. Its protein is CASSLRLAGVQWEQYF.

The genes are TRBV18 and TRBJ1-5; D remains unclear. The CDR3 has 15 amino acids. Deletions cut 3 bases from V and 6 bases from J, with 15 bases between. Per the germline V gene, CDR1 is KGHSH and CDR2 is LQKENI. The CDR3 is CASSPGPGPSQPQHF. The CDR3 DNA follows: TGTGCCAGCTCACCCGGCCCGGGCCCCAGTCAGCCCCAGCATTTT. Supplemented by reference TRBV18 and TRBJ1-5, the full variable domain reads NAGVMQNPRHLVRRRGQEARLRCSPMKGHSHVYWYRQLPEEGLKFMVYLQKENIIDESGMPKERFSAEFPKEGPSILRIQQVVRGDSAAYFCASSPGPGPSQPQHFGDGTRLSIL.

The sample holds a few counts of this clone. V is TRBV19 and J is TRBJ2-2; 7 bases are a match to TRBD1. CDR1 LNHDA and CDR2 SQIVND come from the germline V gene (reference sequence). This CDR3 is built from 14 residues. J gave up 6 bases and V 7 bases, and 8 bases lay outside the gene matches. CDR3 nucleotides: TGTGCCAGTATGGGGACAGAAAGATCCGGGGAGCTGTTTTTT. Protein: CASMGTERSGELFF.

This clone was counted between two and nine times. The rearrangement links TRBV28 to TRBJ1-2; 9 bases match TRBD1. Germline assignment: CDR1 MDHEN and CDR2 SYDVKM. The CDR3 sequence is 15 residues long. Germline trimming cut 6 bases from V and 4 bases from J; bases unmatched to any gene: 9. CDR3 nucleotides: TGTGCCAGCAGCGAAGGCACAGGGGGCAGCTATGGCTACACCTTC. It codes for CASSEGTGGSYGYTF.

The V call is TRBV4-2, the J call TRBJ1-2; D is unresolved. Trimming cost V 1 base and J 4 bases, with 16 bases left between them. Germline V CDR1 and CDR2: LGHNA, YNFKEQ. This CDR3 has 16 amino acids. The CDR3 protein is CASSQGGSPLSYGYTF. DNA of the CDR3: TGTGCCAGCAGCCAAGGAGGGAGTCCACTGTCCTATGGCTACACCTTC.

The chain uses TRBV6-1 and TRBJ2-7, with 11 bases lining up with TRBD1. After removal of 4 bases from V and 4 bases from J, the junction contained 12 bases not matched to a gene. There are 17 residues in the CDR3. Germline assignment: CDR1 MNHNS and CDR2 SASEGT. The CDR3: CASSGPLGQGAPYEQYF. CDR3 nucleotides: TGTGCCAGCAGTGGACCCTTAGGACAGGGGGCGCCGTACGAGCAGTACTTC.

This clone was seen repeatedly, ten times or more. The J gene is TRBJ1-6, the V gene TRBV6-1; 7 nucleotides match TRBD1. The length of the CDR3 is 13 residues. With 4 bases clipped from V and 7 bases from J, the junction kept 1 base outside the gene matches. Germline V gene data show CDR1 as MNHNS and CDR2 as SASEGT. CDR3 sequence (DNA): TGTGCCAGCAGTGCGGACAGGAATTCACCCCTCCACTTT. It codes for CASSADRNSPLHF.

This clone was seen just once. The rearrangement links TRBV7-8 to TRBJ2-7, with 12 bases matching TRBD2. The CDR3 has 15 amino acids. Trimming removed 1 base from V and 6 bases from J; junction bases left unmatched: 4. The germline CDR1 and CDR2 sequences are SGHVS and FQNEAQ. CDR3 residues: CASSLVRLAGAEQYF. CDR3 bases: TGTGCCAGCAGCTTAGTGCGACTAGCGGGAGCCGAGCAGTACTTC.

The chain joins TRBV4-1 to TRBJ2-7; 7 bases are a match to TRBD2. The CDR3 extends over 15 amino acids. With V trimmed by 4 bases and J by 1 base, 7 bases remained unmatched. CDR1 MGHRA and CDR2 YSYEKL come from the germline V gene. The CDR3 sequence: CASSPLGRGSYEQYF. Here the CDR3 DNA reads TGCGCCAGCAGCCCCCTGGGGAGGGGATCCTACGAGCAGTACTTC.

This clone was detected once. V is TRBV7-2 and J is TRBJ1-2; D may be TRBD1 (6 bases). The CDR3 is 14 amino acids. V was clipped by 4 bases and J by 0 bases, with 9 bases between them. Germline assignment: CDR1 SGHTA and CDR2 FQGNSA. The CDR3 DNA sequence: TGTGCCAGCAGCTCACAGGGTACTAACTATGGCTACACCTTC. Encoded protein: CASSSQGTNYGYTF.

Note on this clone: This may be a read error: a much more frequent sequence differs by one nucleotide. The same CDR3 is also encoded by other DNA sequences in this sample. The J gene is TRBJ2-2, the V gene TRBV5-6; D gene uncertain. Germline-derived CDR1 and CDR2 are SGHDT and YYEEEE. V was cut by 5 bases and J by 1 base, with 3 bases left in between. The CDR3 has 12 residues. The CDR3 DNA reads as TGTGCCAGCAGTTTGAACACCGGGGAGCTGTTTTTT. This codes for CASSLNTGELFF.

The chain employs TRBV30 and TRBJ2-3; 13 nucleotides line up with TRBD2. The CDR3 is made up of 21 amino acids. Germline V gene sequence: CDR1 GTSNPN, CDR2 SVGIG (reference sequence). V dropped 2 bases and J dropped 2; count of bases not matched to a gene: 19. CDR3 bases: TGTGCCTGGAGTCCATGGGAACTAGCGGGAGGGTCATCCATTTTCACAGATACGCAGTATTTT. Its translation: CAWSPWELAGGSSIFTDTQYF.

J is TRBJ1-5 and V is TRBV7-8, with 7 bases lining up with TRBD1. V gave up 6 bases and J gave up 4 bases; unmatched junction bases: 9. Germline values: CDR1 SGHVS, CDR2 FQNEAQ. This CDR3 is 15 amino acids long. The CDR3 here is CASRGDRVGNQPQHF. CDR3 nucleotides: TGTGCCAGCAGGGGAGACAGGGTGGGGAATCAGCCCCAGCATTTT.

The chain uses TRBV10-2 and TRBJ1-5, with unresolved D. Germline CDR1 is WSHSY and CDR2 is SAAADI. Deletions cut 8 bases from V and 6 bases from J, with 17 bases between. The CDR3 sequence is 14 residues long. CDR3 sequence (DNA): TGCGCCAGCGGCATGTCCCAGATGGGTCAGCCCCAGCATTTT. It specifies CASGMSQMGQPQHF.

The chain carries TRBV5-6 and TRBJ2-1; maybe TRBD2 (6 bases). The V end was cut by 1 base, the J end by 1 base, with 12 bases between. The CDR3 runs to 16 residues. CDR1 SGHDT and CDR2 YYEEEE come from the germline V gene. CDR3 protein: CASSLRRGISYNEQFF. The CDR3 DNA is TGTGCCAGCAGCTTGAGACGGGGGATATCCTACAATGAGCAGTTCTTC.

The chain uses TRBV10-2 and TRBJ2-7, with 9 bases matching TRBD2. V lost 3 bases, J lost 4 bases, and 16 bases stayed unmatched. The germline V gene has CDR1 WSHSY and CDR2 SAAADI. This CDR3 is built from 18 residues. The chain's CDR3 is CASSDYIIRREGIYEQYF. The CDR3 nucleotides are TGCGCCAGCAGTGACTACATCATTAGGCGGGAGGGAATATACGAGCAGTACTTC.

This chain joins TRBV11-2 and TRBJ2-3; D is perhaps TRBD1 (6 bases). Germline values: CDR1 SGHAT, CDR2 FQNNGV. The CDR3 extends over 14 amino acids. Trimming took 9 bases from V and 2 from J, leaving 15 bases between them. CDR3 in amino acids: CASSAGVFTDTQYF. The DNA for the CDR3 is TGTGCCAGTAGCGCAGGGGTCTTCACAGATACGCAGTATTTT.

V and J are TRBV9 and TRBJ2-2; D perhaps matches TRBD1 (6 bases). CDR1 SGDLS and CDR2 YYNGEE come from the germline V gene. The CDR3 contains 16 residues. Trimming removed 0 bases from V and 8 bases from J, with 17 bases in between. CDR3 sequence (DNA): TGTGCCAGCAGCGTAGCCCTAGGGCAGGGGAATGGGGAGCTGTTTTTT. Protein product: CASSVALGQGNGELFF. The whole variable domain, filled in from reference TRBV9 and TRBJ2-2, reads DSGVTQTPKHLITATGQRVTLRCSPRSGDLSVYWYQQSLDQGLQFLIQYYNGEERAKGNILERFSAQQFPDLHSELNLSSLELGDSALYFCASSVALGQGNGELFFGEGSRLTVL.

The genes are TRBV13 and TRBJ2-2; D gene ambiguous. Germline V gene sequence: CDR1 PRHDT, CDR2 FYEKMQ (reference sequence). The V end lost 2 bases, the J end lost 1 base, and 11 bases lay between the germline ends. This CDR3 spans 16 amino acids. CDR3 sequence: CASSLSKGRNTGELFF. DNA of the CDR3: TGTGCCAGCAGCTTATCGAAGGGTCGGAACACCGGGGAGCTGTTTTTT.

Points on this clone: In the same sample, other DNA sequences code for this CDR3. V is TRBV5-1 and J is TRBJ2-5; D is undetermined. CDR3 length equals 13 residues. Trimming stripped 2 bases from V and 5 bases from J, with 10 bases between. The V gene's germline CDR1 is SGHRS and CDR2 YFSETQ. The CDR3 loop reads CASSFGPRETQYF. In DNA form, the CDR3 reads TGCGCCAGCAGCTTCGGCCCCCGGGAGACCCAGTACTTC. The complete variable domain, with remaining parts taken from reference TRBV5-1 and TRBJ2-5, reads KAGVTQTPRYLIKTRGQQVTLSCSPISGHRSVSWYQQTPGQGLQFLFEYFSETQRNKGNFPGRFSGRQFSNSRSEMNVSTLELGDSALYLCASSFGPRETQYFGPGTRLLVL.

This clone appeared a single time. The chain recombines TRBV5-1 with TRBJ1-4; 9 nucleotides match TRBD1. CDR1 SGHRS and CDR2 YFSETQ come from the germline V gene. The CDR3 has 15 amino acids. Germline trimming cut 4 bases from V and 4 bases from J; bases unmatched to any gene: 5. CDR3 sequence (DNA): TGCGCCAGCAGCATACAGGGGGCCGGTAATGAAAAACTGTTTTTT. This translates into CASSIQGAGNEKLFF.

This rearrangement joins TRBV7-2 to TRBJ1-2; TRBD1 agrees at 9 bases. The trim removed 1 base at V and 8 bases at J, leaving 14 bases unmatched. The CDR3 has 17 amino acids. The germline V gene encodes CDR1 SGHTA and CDR2 FQGNSA. CDR3 sequence reads: CASSLDRFGTGQGGYTF. CDR3 nucleotides: TGTGCCAGCAGCTTAGATCGATTTGGGACAGGGCAAGGAGGCTACACCTTC.